The present entry profiles one TCR beta chain with its context. The sample belongs to a study of T cell changes during pregnancy in multiple sclerosis. Libraries were prepared by immunoSEQ multiplex PCR; TCRdb keeps only in-frame clonotypes and omits some of them. In the table there are about 85,000 clones, approximately 93% of which are singletons. The germline V gene has CDR1 MDHEN and CDR2 SYDVKM. V dropped 7 bases and J dropped 0 bases, with 7 bases sitting between them. There are 13 residues in the CDR3. This receptor was obtained from a female donor with multiple sclerosis, enrolled in a pregnancy study. The rearrangement uses TRBV28 and TRBJ1-5, with D possibly TRBD1 on 5 matching bases. Sample: peripheral blood, taken in the first trimester of pregnancy. The CDR3 region has the DNA TGTGCCAGCATAGGGGTTAGCAATCAGCCCCAGCATTTT. The encoded protein is CASIGVSNQPQHF.